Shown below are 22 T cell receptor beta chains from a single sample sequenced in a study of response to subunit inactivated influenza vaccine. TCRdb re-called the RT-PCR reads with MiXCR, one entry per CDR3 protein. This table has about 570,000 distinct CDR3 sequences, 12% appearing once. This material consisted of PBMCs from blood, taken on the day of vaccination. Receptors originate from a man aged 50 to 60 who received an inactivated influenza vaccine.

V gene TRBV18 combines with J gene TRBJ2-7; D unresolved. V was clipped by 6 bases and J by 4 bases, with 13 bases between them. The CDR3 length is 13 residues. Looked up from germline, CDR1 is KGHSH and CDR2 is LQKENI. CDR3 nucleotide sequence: TGTGCCAGCTCTCAAGCCCAGGCTTACGAGCAGTACTTC. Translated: CASSQAQAYEQYF.

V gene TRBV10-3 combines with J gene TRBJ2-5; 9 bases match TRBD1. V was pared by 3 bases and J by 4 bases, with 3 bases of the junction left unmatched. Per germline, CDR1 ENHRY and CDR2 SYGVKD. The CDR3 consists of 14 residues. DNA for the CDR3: TGTGCCATCAGTGAACAGGGGGCTGGAGAGACCCAGTACTTC. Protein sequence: CAISEQGAGETQYF.

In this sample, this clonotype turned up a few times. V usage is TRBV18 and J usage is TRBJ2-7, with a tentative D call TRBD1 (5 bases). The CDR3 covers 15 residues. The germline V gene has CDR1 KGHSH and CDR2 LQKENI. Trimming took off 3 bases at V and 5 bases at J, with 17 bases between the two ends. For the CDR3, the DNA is TGTGCCAGCTCACCCCAACAGGATACCCCCCACGAGCAGTACTTC. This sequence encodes CASSPQQDTPHEQYF.

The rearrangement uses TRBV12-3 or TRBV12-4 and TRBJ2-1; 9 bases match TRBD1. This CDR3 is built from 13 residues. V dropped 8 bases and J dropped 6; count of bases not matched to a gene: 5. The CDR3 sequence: CASAQGAPNEQFF. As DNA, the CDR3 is TGTGCCAGCGCACAGGGGGCGCCCAATGAGCAGTTCTTC.

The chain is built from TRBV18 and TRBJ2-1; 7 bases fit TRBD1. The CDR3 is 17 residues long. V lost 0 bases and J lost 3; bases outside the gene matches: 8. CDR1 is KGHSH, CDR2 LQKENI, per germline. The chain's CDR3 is CASSPPLPGTVYNEQFF. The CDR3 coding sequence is TGTGCCAGCTCACCACCGCTGCCCGGGACAGTCTACAATGAGCAGTTCTTC.

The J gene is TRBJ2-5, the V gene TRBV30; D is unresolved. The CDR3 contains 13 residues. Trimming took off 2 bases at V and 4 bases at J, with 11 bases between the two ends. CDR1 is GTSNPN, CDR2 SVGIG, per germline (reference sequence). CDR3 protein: CAWSTRHGETQYF. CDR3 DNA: TGTGCCTGGAGTACCCGCCACGGAGAGACCCAGTACTTC.

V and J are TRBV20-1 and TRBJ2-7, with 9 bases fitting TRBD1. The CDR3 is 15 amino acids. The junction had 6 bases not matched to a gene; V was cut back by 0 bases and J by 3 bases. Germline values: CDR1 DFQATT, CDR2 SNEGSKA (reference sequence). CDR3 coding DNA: TGCAGTGCTAGAGACGTACCGGGACAGGGCTACGAGCAGTACTTC. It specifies CSARDVPGQGYEQYF.

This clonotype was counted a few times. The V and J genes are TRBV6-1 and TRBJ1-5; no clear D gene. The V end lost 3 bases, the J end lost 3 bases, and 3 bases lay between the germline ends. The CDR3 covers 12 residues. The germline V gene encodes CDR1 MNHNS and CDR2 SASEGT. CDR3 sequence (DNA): TGTGCCAGCAGTGATCCCAATCAGCCCCAGCATTTT. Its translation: CASSDPNQPQHF.

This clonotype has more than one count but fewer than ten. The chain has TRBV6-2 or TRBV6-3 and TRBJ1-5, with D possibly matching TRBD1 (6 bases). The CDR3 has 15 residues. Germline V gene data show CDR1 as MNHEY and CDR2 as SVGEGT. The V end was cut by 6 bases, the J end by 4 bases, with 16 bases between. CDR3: CASSNSGTPNQPQHF. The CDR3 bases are TGTGCCAGCAGCAACTCCGGGACACCGAATCAGCCCCAGCATTTT.

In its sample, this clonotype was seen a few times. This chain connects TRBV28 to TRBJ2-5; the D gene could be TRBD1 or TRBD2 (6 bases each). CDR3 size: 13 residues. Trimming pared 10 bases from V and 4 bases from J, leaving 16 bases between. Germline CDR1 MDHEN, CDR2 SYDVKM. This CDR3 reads CATSRGDGETQYF. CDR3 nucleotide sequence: TGTGCCACCTCAAGGGGGGACGGAGAGACCCAGTACTTC. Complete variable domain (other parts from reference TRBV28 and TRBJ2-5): DVKVTQSSRYLVKRTGEKVFLECVQDMDHENMFWYRQDPGLGLRLIYFSYDVKMKEKGDIPEGYSVSREKKERFSLILESASTNQTSMYLCATSRGDGETQYFGPGTRLLVL.

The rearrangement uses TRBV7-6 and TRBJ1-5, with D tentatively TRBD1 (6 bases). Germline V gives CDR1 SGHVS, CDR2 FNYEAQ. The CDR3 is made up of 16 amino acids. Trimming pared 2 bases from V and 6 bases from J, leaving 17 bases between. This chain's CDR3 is CASSLIGGRGSQPQHF. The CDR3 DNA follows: TGTGCCAGCAGCTTAATCGGAGGGAGGGGGAGTCAGCCCCAGCATTTT.

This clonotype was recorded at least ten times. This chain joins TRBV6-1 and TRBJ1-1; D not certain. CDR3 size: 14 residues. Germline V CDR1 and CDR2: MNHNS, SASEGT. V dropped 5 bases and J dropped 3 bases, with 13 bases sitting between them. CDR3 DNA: TGTGCCAGCAGTACCCTGGTCCGGGACACTGAAGCTTTCTTT. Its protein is CASSTLVRDTEAFF.

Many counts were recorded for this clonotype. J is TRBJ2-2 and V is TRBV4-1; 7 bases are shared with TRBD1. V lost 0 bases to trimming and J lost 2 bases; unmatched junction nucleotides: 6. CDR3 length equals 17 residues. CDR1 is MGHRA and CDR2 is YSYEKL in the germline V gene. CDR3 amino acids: CASSQDLTGPNTGELFF. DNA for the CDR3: TGCGCCAGCAGCCAAGATCTGACAGGGCCTAACACCGGGGAGCTGTTTTTT.

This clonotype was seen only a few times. The CDR3 spells CASSLDSGGPTDTQYF. In DNA, the CDR3 is TGTGCCAGCAGCTTAGATTCGGGGGGGCCGACAGATACGCAGTATTTT. V usage is TRBV7-9 and J usage is TRBJ2-3; TRBD2 aligns across 8 bases. Germline V lookup: CDR1 SEHNR, CDR2 FQNEAQ (reference sequence). This CDR3 spans 16 amino acids. V was clipped by 1 base and J by 3 bases; unmatched bases: 6. The full variable domain, with the rest looked up from reference TRBV7-9 and TRBJ2-3, is DTGVSQNPRHKITKRGQNVTFRCDPISEHNRLYWYRQTLGQGPEFLTYFQNEAQLEKSRLLSDRFSAERPKGSFSTLEIQRTEQGDSAMYLCASSLDSGGPTDTQYFGPGTRLTVL.

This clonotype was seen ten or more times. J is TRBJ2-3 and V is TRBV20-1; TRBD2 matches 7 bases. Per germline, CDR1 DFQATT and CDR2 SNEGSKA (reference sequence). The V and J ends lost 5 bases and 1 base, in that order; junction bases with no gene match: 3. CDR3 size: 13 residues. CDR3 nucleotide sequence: TGCAGTGCTCGGGACTACCGCACAGATACGCAGTATTTT. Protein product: CSARDYRTDTQYF.

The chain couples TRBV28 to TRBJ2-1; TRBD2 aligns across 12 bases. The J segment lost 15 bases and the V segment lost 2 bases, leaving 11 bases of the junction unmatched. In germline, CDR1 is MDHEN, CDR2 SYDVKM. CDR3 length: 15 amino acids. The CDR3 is CASSLPTSSGGEGFF. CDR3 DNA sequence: TGTGCCAGCAGTTTACCAACCTCTAGCGGGGGGGAGGGGTTCTTC.

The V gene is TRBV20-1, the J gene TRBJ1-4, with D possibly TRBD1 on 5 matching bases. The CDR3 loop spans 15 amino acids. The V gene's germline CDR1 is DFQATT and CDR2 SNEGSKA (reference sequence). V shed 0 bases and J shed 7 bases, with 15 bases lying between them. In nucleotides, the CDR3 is TGCAGTGCTAGAGACGTGTTAGGGGCGCGTGAAAAACTGTTTTTT. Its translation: CSARDVLGAREKLFF.

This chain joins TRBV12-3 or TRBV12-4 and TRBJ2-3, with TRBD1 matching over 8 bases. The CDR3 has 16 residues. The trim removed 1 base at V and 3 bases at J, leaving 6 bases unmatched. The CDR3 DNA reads TGTGCCAGCAGTTTAGGGTCCGGACAGGGTACAGATACGCAGTATTTT. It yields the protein CASSLGSGQGTDTQYF.

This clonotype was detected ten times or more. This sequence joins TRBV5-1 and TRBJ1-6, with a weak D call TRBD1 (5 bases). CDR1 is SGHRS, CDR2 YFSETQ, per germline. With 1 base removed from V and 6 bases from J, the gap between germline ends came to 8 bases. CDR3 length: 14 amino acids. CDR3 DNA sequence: TGCGCCAGCAGCTTGTCAGGGACTAATTCACCCCTCCACTTT. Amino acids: CASSLSGTNSPLHF.

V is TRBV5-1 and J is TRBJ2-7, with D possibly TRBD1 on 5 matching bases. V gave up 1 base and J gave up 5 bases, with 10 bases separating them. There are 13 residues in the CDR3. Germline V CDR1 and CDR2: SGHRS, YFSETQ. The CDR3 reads CASSLSGFDEQYF. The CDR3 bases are TGCGCCAGCAGCTTGTCAGGGTTCGACGAGCAGTACTTC.

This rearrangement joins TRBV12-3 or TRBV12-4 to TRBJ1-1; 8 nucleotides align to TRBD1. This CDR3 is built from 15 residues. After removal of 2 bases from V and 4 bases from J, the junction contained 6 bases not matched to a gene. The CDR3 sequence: CASSLLAGGFTEAFF. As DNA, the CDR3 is TGTGCCAGCAGTTTATTAGCAGGGGGCTTCACTGAAGCTTTCTTT.

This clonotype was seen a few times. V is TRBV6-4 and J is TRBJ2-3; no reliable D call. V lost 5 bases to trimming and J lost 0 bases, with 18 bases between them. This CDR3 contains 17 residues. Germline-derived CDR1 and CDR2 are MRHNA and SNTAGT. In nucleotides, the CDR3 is TGTGCCAGCAGTTCGTTTATTTGGATGACTAGCACAGATACGCAGTATTTT. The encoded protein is CASSSFIWMTSTDTQYF.